Listed below are T cell receptor beta chains from one sample, sequenced in a study of blood T cell repertoires in COVID-19. Profiled with immunoSEQ multiplex PCR; TCRdb holds only in-frame clones, not every one. Among about 150,000 clones listed, 70% to 90% were seen once. Sequenced input: peripheral blood. The receptors here all came from an older man with COVID-19, enrolled during active disease. Each CDR3 is given with its conserved first and last residue. The D gene is left open where the match is weak. The size field is filled for only some rows; it gives once, few, many or a size class.

abundance,j_gene,v_gene,d_gene,CDR3nt,CDR3aa
few,TRBJ1-1,TRBV2,TRBD1,TGTGCCAGCAGTGATTTGGGACAGGTTCTTTCCGAAGCTTTCTTT,CASSDLGQVLSEAFF
-,TRBJ1-4,TRBV18,-,TGTGCCAGCTCACCACCGACAGACGCAACTAATGAAAAACTGTTTTTT,CASSPPTDATNEKLFF
few,TRBJ1-1,TRBV5-1,TRBD1,TGCGCCAGCAGCATTTCCCAGGGGGCAAACACTGAAGCTTTCTTT,CASSISQGANTEAFF
-,TRBJ2-3,TRBV9,-,TGTGCCAGCAGCGTAGAACGCGGGGCCACAGATACGCAGTATTTT,CASSVERGATDTQYF
-,TRBJ1-3,TRBV6-5,-,TGTGCCAGCAGTTCCCAGGGAGGGGGTAACACCATATATTTT,CASSSQGGGNTIYF
-,TRBJ1-5,TRBV5-1,-,TGCGCCAGCAGCCCCTCTGCAGGGTATTATAGCAATCAGCCCCAGCATTTT,CASSPSAGYYSNQPQHF
-,TRBJ1-1,TRBV7-2,TRBD1,TGTGCCAGCAGCTCGACAGGGGGAGTGAACACTGAAGCTTTCTTT,CASSSTGGVNTEAFF
-,TRBJ2-1,TRBV24-1,-,TGTGCCACCAGTGATTACGGGACAAGTACAAATGAGCAGTTCTTC,CATSDYGTSTNEQFF
few,TRBJ1-1,TRBV3-1/TRBV3-2,-,TGTGCCAGCAGCCACCTCAGGGGTGGGACTGAAGCTTTCTTT,CASSHLRGGTEAFF
-,TRBJ2-1,TRBV7-3,TRBD1,TGTGCCAGCAGCTCACAGGGGGTTAGCTCCTACAATGAGCAGTTCTTC,CASSSQGVSSYNEQFF
-,TRBJ1-1,TRBV5-1,-,TGCGCCAGCAGCCAATACCCCACGGGAAACGATTGGGCCACTGAAGCTTTCTTT,CASSQYPTGNDWATEAFF
-,TRBJ2-3,TRBV5-6,-,TGTGCCAGCAGCTTGGGGGGGCAGGGCACAGATACGCAGTATTTT,CASSLGGQGTDTQYF
-,TRBJ1-4,TRBV18,TRBD1,TGTGCCAGCTCCCAGGGGGCCAGGGAAAAACTGTTTTTT,CASSQGAREKLFF
-,TRBJ1-5,TRBV5-6,-,TGTGCCAGCAGCTTGTCGGGGTCCTATAGCAATCAGCCCCAGCATTTT,CASSLSGSYSNQPQHF
-,TRBJ2-2,TRBV9,-,TGTGCCAGCAGCGTAGGTGGGGGGGCCAACACCGGGGAGCTGTTTTTT,CASSVGGGANTGELFF
-,TRBJ1-3,TRBV20-1,-,TGCAGTGCTAGTAATAGGGCCGAGGGATTAAACACCATATATTTT,CSASNRAEGLNTIYF
-,TRBJ1-1,TRBV7-9,TRBD1,TGTGCCAGCAGCTTATCCGGACAGGGAGCCACTGAAGCTTTCTTT,CASSLSGQGATEAFF
-,TRBJ2-1,TRBV7-9,TRBD2,TGTGCCAGCAACCCTAGGGGACCGGGCGTCGCGGGGGATGAGCAGTTCTTC,CASNPRGPGVAGDEQFF
-,TRBJ2-5,TRBV12-5,-,TGTGCTAGTGGGAGGGCCGGCGGGGAGACCCAGTACTTC,CASGRAGGETQYF
-,TRBJ2-5,TRBV6-2/TRBV6-3,TRBD2,TGTGCCAGCAGTTATGGACTAGCATTAAAGACCCAGTACTTC,CASSYGLALKTQYF
-,TRBJ2-1,TRBV12-3/TRBV12-4,TRBD2,TGTGCCAGCAGTCTGCGGGGGGGCAATGAGCAGTTCTTC,CASSLRGGNEQFF
few,TRBJ1-1,TRBV11-3,-,TGTGCCAGCAGCTTCCGAAGTTCCGGGGCTGAAGCTTTCTTT,CASSFRSSGAEAFF
-,TRBJ1-4,TRBV24-1,-,TGTGCCACCAGTGATTTGCAGCCACAGGGAGTAAATGAAAAACTGTTTTTT,CATSDLQPQGVNEKLFF
few,TRBJ1-1,TRBV3-1/TRBV3-2,-,TGTGCCAGCAGCCAAGAGACAGGACAAGCTTTCTTT,CASSQETGQAFF
-,TRBJ1-5,TRBV2,-,TGTGCCAACGGGGGGATAGATCAGCCCCAGCATTTT,CANGGIDQPQHF